Below are 6 T cell receptor beta chains sequenced from a single sample in a study of blood T cell repertoires in COVID-19. Some clones are missing from TCRdb's copy, which holds only in-frame ones; the method was immunoSEQ multiplex PCR. The sample has around 300,000 clones, 70% to 90% seen once. The sequencing sample was made of peripheral blood. Source of these receptors: a human donor in a cohort sampled during active COVID-19.

This clone has just a few counts. The rearrangement uses TRBV9 and TRBJ1-1, with 8 bases that match TRBD1. Looked up from germline, CDR1 is SGDLS and CDR2 is YYNGEE. This CDR3 contains 14 residues. V was clipped by 1 base and J by 8 bases; unmatched bases: 7. The CDR3 nucleotides read TGTGCCAGCAGCGTATGGGACAGGATTCCCGAAGCTTTCTTT. Translated, it gives CASSVWDRIPEAFF.

This chain links TRBV18 with TRBJ2-3; tentative D call: TRBD2 (6 bases). The CDR3 runs to 14 residues. Germline CDR1 is KGHSH and CDR2 is LQKENI. Trimming pared 5 bases from V and 2 bases from J, leaving 11 bases between. CDR3 coding DNA: TGTGCCAGCTCAATTACGGGGGACACAGATACGCAGTATTTT. The encoded protein is CASSITGDTDTQYF.

The chain recombines TRBV19 with TRBJ2-3; 8 nucleotides align to TRBD1. V was pared by 8 bases and J by 6 bases, with 16 bases of the junction left unmatched. CDR1 and CDR2 (germline): LNHDA, SQIVND (reference sequence). The CDR3 runs to 16 residues. CDR3 in DNA: TGTGCCAGTGGACGGAAACCGGGACAGGTGGCTGATACGCAGTATTTT. Translating gives CASGRKPGQVADTQYF.

The chain employs TRBV2 and TRBJ2-7, with D possibly matching TRBD2 (7 bases). The CDR3 extends over 14 amino acids. V was shortened by 7 bases and J by 6 bases, with 19 bases between the two germline ends. Germline loops: CDR1 SNHLY, CDR2 FYNNEI. This CDR3 reads CASTPWWGGSEQYF. The CDR3 coding sequence is TGTGCCAGCACCCCGTGGTGGGGGGGCTCCGAGCAGTACTTC. Variable domain in full (rest from reference TRBV2 and TRBJ2-7): EPEVTQTPSHQVTQMGQEVILRCVPISNHLYFYWYRQILGQKVEFLVSFYNNEISEKSEIFDDQFSVERPDGSNFTLKIRSTKLEDSAMYFCASTPWWGGSEQYFGPGTRLTVT.

The table lists this clone with a count of one. The chain links TRBV5-1 to TRBJ2-7; D unresolved. With 2 bases removed from V and 4 bases from J, the gap between germline ends came to 16 bases. From germline, CDR1 is SGHRS and CDR2 YFSETQ. The CDR3 length is 15 residues. The CDR3 nucleotides read TGCGCCAGCAGCTTACGACTCGCCGTCGGTTACGAGCAGTACTTC. Protein: CASSLRLAVGYEQYF.

This chain joins TRBV9 and TRBJ1-1, with D possibly matching TRBD1 (5 bases). The ends were cut back, 3 bases at V and 1 base at J, with 7 bases in the middle. The length of the CDR3 is 13 residues. Germline V lookup: CDR1 SGDLS, CDR2 YYNGEE. This chain's CDR3 is CASSGDRNTEAFF. The DNA of the CDR3 is TGTGCCAGCAGCGGAGACAGGAACACTGAAGCTTTCTTT.